This TCR beta chain emerged from a study of beta chain features in type 1 diabetes. Whole-study results and caveats: TCRB CDR3s from Type 1 diabetes patients were moderately but significantly shorter in all four CD4+ subsets.

This clone was detected only a few times. The antigen remains unidentified. Expressed TCRB transcripts were sequenced because the isolated RNA had all been reverse transcribed beforehand. Measured with immunoSEQ multiplex PCR; TCRdb has only the in-frame clones, and not every one. This sample has more than 150,000 clones, with around 9.7% found just once. There are 16 residues in the CDR3. The germline CDR1 and CDR2 sequences are SGHRS and YFSETQ. V was pared by 5 bases and J by 2 bases, with 9 bases of the junction left unmatched. Sequencing used central memory CD4+ T cells from blood. The chain couples TRBV5-1 to TRBJ2-3; TRBD2 agrees at 9 bases. This TCR was sampled from a woman under 40 with type 1 diabetes. The CDR3 DNA sequence: TGCGCCAGCAGAAGCGGCCTAGCGGGATACACAGATACGCAGTATTTT. Residues: CASRSGLAGYTDTQYF.